The sequence of this T cell receptor beta chain was determined in a study of Ad26.COV2.S vaccination and SARS-CoV-2 variants. Study background: Ad26.COV2.S given intramuscularly, once or twice 56 days apart.

This table comes from immunoSEQ multiplex PCR, and its TCRdb copy is limited to in-frame clones, with some not included. The sample has fewer than 500,000 clones; roughly nine tenths are singletons. This clone was detected only once. Sample treatment: 19 received Ad26.COV2.S at low or high dose, single or two shots; several received placebo; per-sample allocation not given. The study sampled participants on day 63 after the first vaccine or placebo injection. In germline, CDR1 is MNHEY, CDR2 SMNVEV (reference sequence). The CDR3 sequence is 13 residues long. Trimming cost V 0 bases and J 11 bases, with 8 bases left between them.

The material sequenced was peripheral blood, taken in a trial of Ad26.COV2.S vaccine versus placebo. This receptor was obtained from a person between 18 and 59 years old who received the Ad26.COV2.S COVID-19 vaccine or a placebo. The chain has TRBV27 and TRBJ1-6; D remains unclear. The CDR3 region has the DNA TGTGCCAGCAGTTTATCGGGTTACCCACCCCTCCACTTT. As protein: CASSLSGYPPLHF.